This T cell receptor beta chain originates from a study of cytomegalovirus exposure and HLA in healthy donors. 13 Jbeta primers and 60 Vbeta primers were used for the PCR. Per the study methods: In a later analysis, of tens of millions of unique beta chains, roughly 11 million appeared in at least two donors. Sequenced by immunoSEQ multiplex PCR; TCRdb stores in-frame clones only, minus some. That table gives V, J and clone size, and the DNA gave D and trimming. The sample has around 140,000 clones, around 73% seen once. This clone was seen just once. The antigen remains unidentified. Study-wide results and limits: Several of the most significant clusters were apparently associated with common viral pathogens in a later analysis. Some TCR beta chains (164 of them) were listed as cytomegalovirus-associated. As a later analysis revealed, most CMV-associated TCR beta chains appeared HLA-restricted.

Germline assignment: CDR1 SGHNT and CDR2 YENEEA. The CDR3 extends over 16 amino acids. With 1 base removed from V and 1 base from J, the gap between germline ends came to 10 bases. V and J are TRBV11-3 and TRBJ2-2; D is unclear. The clonotype originates from a female donor in good health and CMV-seronegative. The sample comprised PBMCs. In DNA form, the CDR3 reads TGTGCCAGCAGCTTAGGTTACACCGTGAACACCGGGGAGCTGTTTTTT. Translation gives CASSLGYTVNTGELFF.